This T cell receptor (beta chain) stems from a study of blood T cell repertoires in COVID-19. V was pared by 5 bases and J by 2 bases, with 3 bases of the junction left unmatched. CDR3 length equals 14 residues. Germline V gene lookup returns CDR1 SGHTA and CDR2 FQGNSA. In terms of age and location, participants ranged from roughly 18 to 95 years and lived in around 22 US areas. Cohort 3 donors counted as recovered after two negative PCRs, clearance, or resolved symptoms. Using immunoSEQ multiplex PCR, the repertoire was profiled, and TCRdb retains in-frame clones only, with some absent. The repertoire consists of approximately 180,000 clones, with approximately 89% occurring once and the leading ten covering 5% to 7.5%.

The chain combines TRBV7-2 with TRBJ1-2; 9 nucleotides line up with TRBD1. This sequence was found in a man aged 40-50 years who had recovered from COVID-19. Material: PBMCs or T cells enriched from blood (not recorded which). CDR3 sequence reads: CASSQDRGNYGYTF. The CDR3 nucleotides read TGTGCCAGCAGCCAGGACAGGGGAAACTATGGCTACACCTTC.